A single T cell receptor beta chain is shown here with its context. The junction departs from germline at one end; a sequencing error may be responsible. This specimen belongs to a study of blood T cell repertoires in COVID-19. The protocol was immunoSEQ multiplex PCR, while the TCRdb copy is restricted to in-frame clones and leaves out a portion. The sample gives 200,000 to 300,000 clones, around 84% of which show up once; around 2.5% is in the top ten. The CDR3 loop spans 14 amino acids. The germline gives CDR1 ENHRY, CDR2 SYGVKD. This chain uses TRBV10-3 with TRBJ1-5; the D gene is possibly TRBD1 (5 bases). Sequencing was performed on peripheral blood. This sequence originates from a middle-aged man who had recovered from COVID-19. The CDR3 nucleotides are TGTGCCAGCACGGTGACGCAGGGCAAGCAGCCCCAGCATTTT. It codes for CASTVTQGKQPQHF.